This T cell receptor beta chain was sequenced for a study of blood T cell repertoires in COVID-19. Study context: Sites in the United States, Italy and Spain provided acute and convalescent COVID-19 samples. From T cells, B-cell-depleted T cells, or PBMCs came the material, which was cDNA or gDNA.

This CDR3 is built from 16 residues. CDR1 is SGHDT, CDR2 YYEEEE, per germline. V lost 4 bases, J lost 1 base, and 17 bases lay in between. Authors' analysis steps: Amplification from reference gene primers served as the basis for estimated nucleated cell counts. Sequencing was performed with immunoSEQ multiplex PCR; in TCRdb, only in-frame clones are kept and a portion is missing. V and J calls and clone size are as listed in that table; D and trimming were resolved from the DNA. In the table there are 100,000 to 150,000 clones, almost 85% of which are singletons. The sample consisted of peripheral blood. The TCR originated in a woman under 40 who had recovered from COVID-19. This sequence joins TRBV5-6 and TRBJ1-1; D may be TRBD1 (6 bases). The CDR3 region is CASSRRAGVGNTEAFF. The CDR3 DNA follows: TGTGCCAGCAGCAGAAGGGCAGGGGTAGGGAACACTGAAGCTTTCTTT.